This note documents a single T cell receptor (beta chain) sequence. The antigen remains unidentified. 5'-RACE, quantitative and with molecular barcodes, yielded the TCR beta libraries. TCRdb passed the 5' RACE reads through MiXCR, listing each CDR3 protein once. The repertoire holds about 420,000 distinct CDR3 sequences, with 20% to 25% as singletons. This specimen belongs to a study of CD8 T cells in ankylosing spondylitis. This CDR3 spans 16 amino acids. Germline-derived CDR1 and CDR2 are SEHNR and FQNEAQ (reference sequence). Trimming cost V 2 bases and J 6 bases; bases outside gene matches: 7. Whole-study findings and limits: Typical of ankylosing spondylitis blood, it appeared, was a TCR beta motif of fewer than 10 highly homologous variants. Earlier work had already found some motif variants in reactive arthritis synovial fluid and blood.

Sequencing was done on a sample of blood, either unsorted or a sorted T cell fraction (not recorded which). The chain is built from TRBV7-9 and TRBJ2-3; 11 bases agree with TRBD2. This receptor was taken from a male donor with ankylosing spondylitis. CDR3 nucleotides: TGTGCCAGCAGCTTACGAATAGCGGGAGGGACTGATACGCAGTATTTT. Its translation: CASSLRIAGGTDTQYF.